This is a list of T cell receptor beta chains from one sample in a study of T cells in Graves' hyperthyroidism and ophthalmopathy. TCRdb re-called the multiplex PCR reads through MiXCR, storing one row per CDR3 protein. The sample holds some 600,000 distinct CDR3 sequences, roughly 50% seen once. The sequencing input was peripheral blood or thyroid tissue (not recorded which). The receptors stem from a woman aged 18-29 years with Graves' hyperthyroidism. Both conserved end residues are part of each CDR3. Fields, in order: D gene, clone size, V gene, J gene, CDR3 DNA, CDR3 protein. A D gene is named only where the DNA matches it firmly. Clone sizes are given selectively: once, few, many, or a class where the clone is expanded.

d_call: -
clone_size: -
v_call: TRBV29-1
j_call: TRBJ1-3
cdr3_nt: TGCAGCGTTGAAGGAGGACTAGCGGGGGCGGCTGGAAACACCATATATTTT
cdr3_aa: CSVEGGLAGAAGNTIYF

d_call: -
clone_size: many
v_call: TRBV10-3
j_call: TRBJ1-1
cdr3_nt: TGTGCCATCAGTGAGGTCGCCGTCATGAACACTGAAGCTTTCTTT
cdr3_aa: CAISEVAVMNTEAFF

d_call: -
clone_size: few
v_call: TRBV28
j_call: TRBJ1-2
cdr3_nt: TGTGCCAGCAGTTTAGGAGACACACCATATGGCTACACCTTC
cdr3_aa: CASSLGDTPYGYTF

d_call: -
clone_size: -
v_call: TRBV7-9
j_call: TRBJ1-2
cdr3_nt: TGTGCCAGCAGCCCTCACCGGGCCCGACCTGGGGGCTACACCTTC
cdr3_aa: CASSPHRARPGGYTF

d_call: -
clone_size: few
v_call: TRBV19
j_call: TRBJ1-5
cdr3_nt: TGTGCCAGTACTCCTCTTGCACAGGGCGGCAATCAGCCCCAGCATTTT
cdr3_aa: CASTPLAQGGNQPQHF

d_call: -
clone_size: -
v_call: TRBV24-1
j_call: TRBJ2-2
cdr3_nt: TGTGCCACCAGTGATTCGCAGACTACGGCGAACACCGGGGAGCTGTTTTTT
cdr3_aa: CATSDSQTTANTGELFF

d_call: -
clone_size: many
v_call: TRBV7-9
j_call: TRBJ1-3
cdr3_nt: TGTGCCAGCAGCTTCGAAGGCCCTGGCGTGCAAAACACCATATATTTT
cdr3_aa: CASSFEGPGVQNTIYF

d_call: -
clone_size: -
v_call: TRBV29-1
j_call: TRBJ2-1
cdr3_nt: TGCAGCGCTGGGCTTGGCAGAAACAATGAGCAGTTCTTC
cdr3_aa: CSAGLGRNNEQFF

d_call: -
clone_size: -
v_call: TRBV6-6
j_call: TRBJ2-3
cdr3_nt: TGTGCCAGCAGCTTACTCCAGGGGTACACAGATACGCAGTATTTT
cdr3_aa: CASSLLQGYTDTQYF

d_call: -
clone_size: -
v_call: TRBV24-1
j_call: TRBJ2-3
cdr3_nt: TGTGCCACCAGTGATCAATTCACAGATACGCAGTATTTT
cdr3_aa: CATSDQFTDTQYF

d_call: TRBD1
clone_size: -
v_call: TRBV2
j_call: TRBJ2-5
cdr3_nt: TGTGCCAGCAGTGAAGGGACAGGGTACCAAGAGACCCAGTACTTC
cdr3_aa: CASSEGTGYQETQYF

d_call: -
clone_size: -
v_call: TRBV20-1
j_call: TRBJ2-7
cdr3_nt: TGCAGTGCTAGTTCTGGGGGCGGCTACGAGCAGTACTTC
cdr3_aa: CSASSGGGYEQYF

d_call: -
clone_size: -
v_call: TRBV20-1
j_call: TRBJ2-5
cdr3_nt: TGCAGTGGGGGCAGATCAGAGACCCAGTACTTC
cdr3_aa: CSGGRSETQYF

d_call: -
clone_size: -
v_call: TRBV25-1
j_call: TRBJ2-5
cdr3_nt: TGTGCCAGCAGTGAATATGACAACCAAGAGACCCAGTACTTC
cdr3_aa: CASSEYDNQETQYF

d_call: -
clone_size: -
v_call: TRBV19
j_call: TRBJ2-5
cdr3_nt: TGTGCCACCAATCCGGCGGGCCAAGAGACCCAGTACTTC
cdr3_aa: CATNPAGQETQYF

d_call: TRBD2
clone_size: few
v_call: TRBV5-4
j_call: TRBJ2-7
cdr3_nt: TGTGCCAGCAGCACCGGGACTACTTTTGAGCAGTACTTC
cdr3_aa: CASSTGTTFEQYF

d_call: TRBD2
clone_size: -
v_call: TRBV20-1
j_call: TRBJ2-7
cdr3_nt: TGCAGTGCTACACGGGGGAGGGCCTACGAGCAGTACTTC
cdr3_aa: CSATRGRAYEQYF

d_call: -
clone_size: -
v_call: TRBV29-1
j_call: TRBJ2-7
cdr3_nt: TGCAGCGCCCACCCGAGCAGCGGACCCTCCTACGAGCAGTACTTC
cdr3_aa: CSAHPSSGPSYEQYF

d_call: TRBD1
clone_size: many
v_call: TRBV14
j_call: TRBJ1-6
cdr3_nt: TGTGCCAGCAGCCAAGGACAGGGAGGGTCACCCCTCCACTTT
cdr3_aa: CASSQGQGGSPLHF

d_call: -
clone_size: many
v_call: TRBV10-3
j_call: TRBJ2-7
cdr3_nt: TGTGCTGGGCTGCTCTACGAGCAGTACTTC
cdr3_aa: CAGLLYEQYF

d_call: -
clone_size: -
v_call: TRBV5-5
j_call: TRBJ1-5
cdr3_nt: TGCGCCAGCAGCCAAGATAGCAGGGATCAGCCCCAGCATTTT
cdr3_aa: CASSQDSRDQPQHF

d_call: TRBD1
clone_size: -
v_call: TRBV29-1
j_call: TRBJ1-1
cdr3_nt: TGCAGCGTTGGGACAGGGGCGGGTGAAGCTTTCTTT
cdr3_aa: CSVGTGAGEAFF

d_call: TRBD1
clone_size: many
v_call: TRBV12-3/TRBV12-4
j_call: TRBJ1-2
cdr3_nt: TGTGCCAGCAGCTTAGGACAGGGAGTAGGCTACACCTTC
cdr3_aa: CASSLGQGVGYTF

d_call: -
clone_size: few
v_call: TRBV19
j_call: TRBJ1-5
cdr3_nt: TGTGCCAGTAGTATAGATCAATCTCAGCCCCAGCATTTT
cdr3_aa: CASSIDQSQPQHF